This TCR beta chain was obtained from a study of blood T cell repertoires in COVID-19. Study context: COVID-19 samples, acute and convalescent, were from the United States, Italy and Spain. T cells, B-cell-depleted T cells, or PBMCs provided the cDNA or gDNA that served as material.

This clone was seen only once. Profiling relied on immunoSEQ multiplex PCR, and the TCRdb table lists in-frame clones only, not all of them. The top ten hold around 4.5% of the sample, which has about 260,000 clones, roughly 80% seen once. CDR1 is MNHEY, CDR2 SMNVEV, per germline (reference sequence). With V trimmed by 6 bases and J by 2 bases, 3 bases remained unmatched. CDR3 length equals 15 residues. Sequenced: peripheral blood. The chain joins TRBV27 to TRBJ1-5; the match to TRBD1 covers 11 bases. This TCR was recovered from a man in his fifties or sixties who had recovered from COVID-19. As DNA, the CDR3 is TGTGCCAGCAGGAGGGGACAGGGGGGCAATCAGCCCCAGCATTTT. It specifies CASRRGQGGNQPQHF.